The 20 T cell receptor beta chains reported below all come from one sample, sequenced in a study of graft-versus-host responses after intestinal transplantation. Their recognized antigens are unknown. Data came from immunoSEQ multiplex PCR; TCRdb stores just in-frame clones and leaves some out. In the table there are about 90,000 clones, less than 90% of which are singletons. Here the sequenced sample was unstimulated CD8+ T cells sorted from spleen or lymph node cells, taken before intestinal transplant. These receptors originate from a human donor who received an intestinal transplant.

The chain links TRBV2 to TRBJ2-7, with TRBD2 identical over 9 bases. J gave up 4 bases and V 4 bases, and 14 bases lay outside the gene matches. CDR3 length: 17 residues. Germline loops: CDR1 SNHLY, CDR2 FYNNEI. CDR3 sequence: CASSVSRQAGGLYEQYF. CDR3 nucleotide sequence: TGTGCCAGCAGTGTTTCTCGCCAGGCGGGGGGGCTGTACGAGCAGTACTTC.

J is TRBJ1-2 and V is TRBV15; D call uncertain. V lost 6 bases and J lost 4, with 12 bases in between. The CDR3 is made up of 13 amino acids. Germline V CDR1 and CDR2: LNHNV, YYDKDF (reference sequence). CDR3 amino acids: CATRPTDSYGYTF. As DNA, the CDR3 is TGTGCCACCAGGCCGACGGATTCCTATGGCTACACCTTC. The full variable domain, with the rest looked up from reference TRBV15 and TRBJ1-2, is DAMVIQNPRYQVTQFGKPVTLSCSQTLNHNVMYWYQQKSSQAPKLLFHYYDKDFNNEADTPDNFQSRRPNTSFCFLDIRSPGLGDTAMYLCATRPTDSYGYTFGSGTRLTVV.

Only a few counts were recorded for this clone. The chain links TRBV2 to TRBJ2-7; weak D call: TRBD1 (6 bases). Trimming took off 3 bases at V and 6 bases at J, with 6 bases between the two ends. Germline V gene sequence: CDR1 SNHLY, CDR2 FYNNEI. The CDR3 loop spans 11 amino acids. The CDR3 bases are TGTGCCAGCAGTGACAGGGGCGAGCAGTACTTC. Residues: CASSDRGEQYF.

The V gene is TRBV7-9, the J gene TRBJ1-1; D ambiguous. Germline V gives CDR1 SEHNR, CDR2 FQNEAQ (reference sequence). The CDR3 is made up of 13 amino acids. V lost 4 bases, J lost 4 bases, and 10 bases lay in between. Here the CDR3 reads CASSSVSGTEAFF. DNA for the CDR3: TGTGCCAGCAGCTCCGTCAGCGGCACTGAAGCTTTCTTT.

This chain joins TRBV16 and TRBJ1-2, with a tentative D call TRBD1 (5 bases). V was shortened by 0 bases and J by 13 bases, with 18 bases between the two germline ends. The germline V gene encodes CDR1 KGHSY and CDR2 FQNENV. The CDR3 covers 14 residues. In DNA form, the CDR3 reads TGTGCCAGCAGCCAATCAGGGGACCCTCGGGGTTGCACCTTC. Its protein product is CASSQSGDPRGCTF.

J is TRBJ1-3 and V is TRBV6-1; TRBD1 might be the D (5 bases). CDR3 size: 14 residues. CDR1 MNHNS and CDR2 SASEGT come from the germline V gene. V was trimmed by 2 bases and J by 5 bases, leaving 10 bases between them. This CDR3 reads CASSEFGARNTIYF. The CDR3 DNA is TGTGCCAGCAGTGAATTCGGGGCTAGAAACACCATATATTTT.

The V call is TRBV28, the J call TRBJ2-5, with D possibly called TRBD1 or TRBD2 (5 bases each). Germline V gene lookup returns CDR1 MDHEN and CDR2 SYDVKM. The CDR3 runs to 15 residues. Trimming removed 2 bases from V and 5 bases from J, with 15 bases in between. CDR3 bases: TGTGCCAGCAGTTTACTGAGGGGAGAGGTTGAGACCCAGTACTTC. It translates to CASSLLRGEVETQYF.

The chain is built from TRBV5-1 and TRBJ2-7; weak D call: TRBD2 (5 bases). Germline CDR1 reads SGHRS; CDR2 reads YFSETQ. V was shortened by 5 bases and J by 2 bases, with 14 bases between the two germline ends. This CDR3 is 14 amino acids long. CDR3 bases: TGCGCCAGCAGGTGGACTCTGCAGACCTACGAGCAGTACTTC. Its protein product is CASRWTLQTYEQYF. The full variable domain, its missing parts supplied by reference TRBV5-1 and TRBJ2-7, is KAGVTQTPRYLIKTRGQQVTLSCSPISGHRSVSWYQQTPGQGLQFLFEYFSETQRNKGNFPGRFSGRQFSNSRSEMNVSTLELGDSALYLCASRWTLQTYEQYFGPGTRLTVT.

V and J are TRBV29-1 and TRBJ2-7; TRBD1 is a possible D gene (6 bases). Germline V gene data show CDR1 as SQVTM and CDR2 as ANQGSEA. V was trimmed by 3 bases and J by 5 bases, leaving 11 bases between them. This CDR3 spans 12 amino acids. The CDR3 nucleotides are TGCAGCGTTGACAGGGGTCAAAACGAGCAGTACTTC. It is translated as CSVDRGQNEQYF.

This clone was seen once. The chain recombines TRBV5-1 with TRBJ2-1; D gene uncertain. V gave up 0 bases and J gave up 5 bases, with 6 bases separating them. The CDR3 runs to 13 residues. Per the germline V gene, CDR1 is SGHRS and CDR2 is YFSETQ. Here the CDR3 DNA reads TGCGCCAGCAGCTTGGTGGGGAACAATGAGCAGTTCTTC. Translating it yields CASSLVGNNEQFF. Supplemented by reference TRBV5-1 and TRBJ2-1, the full variable domain reads KAGVTQTPRYLIKTRGQQVTLSCSPISGHRSVSWYQQTPGQGLQFLFEYFSETQRNKGNFPGRFSGRQFSNSRSEMNVSTLELGDSALYLCASSLVGNNEQFFGPGTRLTVL.

This chain uses TRBV6-5 with TRBJ1-2; D perhaps matches TRBD1 (6 bases). Per germline, CDR1 MNHEY and CDR2 SVGAGI. V lost 7 bases, J lost 3 bases, and 15 bases lay in between. The CDR3 loop spans 14 amino acids. This CDR3 is CASNPRTDYYGYTF. CDR3 in DNA: TGTGCCAGCAATCCCCGGACAGATTACTATGGCTACACCTTC.

The genes are TRBV6-5 and TRBJ1-5, with D possibly TRBD1 on 5 matching bases. The CDR3 runs to 14 residues. Trimming pared 3 bases from V and 1 base from J, leaving 7 bases between. Germline V CDR1 and CDR2: MNHEY, SVGAGI. The CDR3 sequence: CASSYGGSNQPQHF. CDR3 DNA: TGTGCCAGCAGTTATGGGGGGAGCAATCAGCCCCAGCATTTT.

This rearrangement joins TRBV5-4 to TRBJ2-7; the D gene could be TRBD1 or TRBD2 (5 bases each). The ends were cut back, 0 bases at V and 0 bases at J, with 13 bases in the middle. Germline V gene data show CDR1 as SGHNT and CDR2 as YYREEE (reference sequence). This CDR3 region has 16 residues. This CDR3 is CASSLGSGDRSYEQYF. The CDR3 region has the DNA TGTGCCAGCAGCTTGGGAAGTGGGGACCGCTCCTACGAGCAGTACTTC.

This clone was observed a handful of times. The V and J genes are TRBV6-6 and TRBJ2-7; D may correspond to TRBD1 or TRBD2 (5 bases each). The germline gives CDR1 MNHNY, CDR2 SVGAGI (reference sequence). The CDR3 loop spans 14 amino acids. V lost 5 bases to trimming and J lost 3 bases, with 14 bases between them. The CDR3 reads CASSPGRIVYEQYF. The CDR3 DNA reads TGTGCCAGCAGTCCGGGACGGATAGTCTACGAGCAGTACTTC.

The rearrangement joins TRBV28 to TRBJ1-3, with D perhaps matching TRBD1 (5 bases). The CDR3 covers 17 residues. Trimming removed 7 bases at V and 8 bases at J, with 27 bases between. CDR1 and CDR2 (germline): MDHEN, SYDVKM. CDR3 residues: CASTPAGTYLWGDTIYF. Here the CDR3 DNA reads TGTGCCAGCACCCCCGCAGGGACCTATTTATGGGGCGACACCATATATTTT.

The CDR3 spells CASRSAVGGNSPLHF. The CDR3 DNA is TGTGCCAGCAGATCAGCCGTAGGGGGGAATTCACCCCTCCACTTT. The rearrangement joins TRBV11-1 to TRBJ1-6, with a tentative D call TRBD1 (6 bases). Deletions cut 6 bases from V and 7 bases from J, with 16 bases between. Germline CDR1 SGHAT, CDR2 FQDESV (reference sequence). CDR3 length: 15 amino acids.

The chain has TRBV15 and TRBJ2-7, with 11 bases identical to TRBD1. Losses at the gene ends were 5 bases for V and 5 bases for J; bases not matched to a gene: 5. CDR1 is LNHNV, CDR2 YYDKDF, per germline (reference sequence). This CDR3 is built from 14 residues. The CDR3 DNA reads as TGTGCCACCAGCCCGCGGACAGGGGGCGACGAGCAGTACTTC. Its translation is CATSPRTGGDEQYF.

In this sample, this clone turned up a few times. This chain joins TRBV9 and TRBJ2-3, with 7 bases that match TRBD1. Germline lookup yields CDR1 SGDLS and CDR2 YYNGEE. V trimming: 0 bases; J trimming: 2 bases; junction bases outside the gene matches: 6. The CDR3 totals 16 residues. The CDR3 loop reads CASSVEGADSTDTQYF. The DNA of the CDR3 is TGTGCCAGCAGCGTAGAGGGGGCGGACTCCACAGATACGCAGTATTTT.

This rearrangement joins TRBV4-1 to TRBJ1-1; no reliable D call. CDR1 is MGHRA and CDR2 is YSYEKL in the germline V gene. Trimming pared 3 bases from V and 0 bases from J, leaving 5 bases between. The CDR3 has 13 amino acids. CDR3: CASSQTLNTEAFF. The CDR3 nucleotides are TGCGCCAGCAGCCAGACACTGAACACTGAAGCTTTCTTT.

The J gene is TRBJ2-3, the V gene TRBV2; 8 bases map to TRBD2. J gave up 6 bases and V 5 bases, and 13 bases lay outside the gene matches. Germline V lookup: CDR1 SNHLY, CDR2 FYNNEI. The CDR3 is 16 amino acids. CDR3 bases: TGTGCCAGCAGTTTCGGGACTAGTTATTTTAGGGATACGCAGTATTTT. This sequence encodes CASSFGTSYFRDTQYF.